The 29 T cell receptor beta chains below come from one sample, sequenced in a study of Graves' ophthalmopathy and Graves' hyperthyroidism. Scientists amplified the TCR beta CDR3 regions from RNA transcripts. First-round RT-PCR employed HTBI primers, with a second-round multiplex PCR after it. TCRdb processed the multiplex PCR reads anew with MiXCR; each CDR3 protein has one entry. The table has around 590,000 distinct CDR3 sequences, approximately 37% seen once. Sequenced: peripheral blood or thyroid tissue (not recorded which). The receptors come from an adult man with Graves' hyperthyroidism.

The rearrangement joins TRBV29-1 to TRBJ1-2; D call uncertain. Germline V lookup: CDR1 SQVTM, CDR2 ANQGSEA. This CDR3 region has 10 residues. V was trimmed by 3 bases and J by 8 bases, leaving 7 bases between them. The CDR3 DNA sequence: TGCAGCGTTGACCTCCAGGGCTACACCTTC. Translating it yields CSVDLQGYTF.

This clonotype was recorded at least ten times. The genes are TRBV29-1 and TRBJ1-2; D remains ambiguous. V was pared by 5 bases and J by 2 bases, with 15 bases between. Germline lookup yields CDR1 SQVTM and CDR2 ANQGSEA. This CDR3 has 14 amino acids. CDR3 loop: CSVRPMGGNYGYTF. The DNA for the CDR3 is TGCAGCGTTAGGCCAATGGGAGGGAACTATGGCTACACCTTC.

This clonotype was observed many times. The V and J genes are TRBV10-3 and TRBJ2-5; TRBD2 might be the D (5 bases). The V gene's germline CDR1 is ENHRY and CDR2 SYGVKD. The CDR3 has 12 amino acids. V was clipped by 10 bases and J by 2 bases, with 11 bases between them. The CDR3 here is CATGTEQETQYF. DNA for the CDR3: TGTGCCACGGGAACTGAACAAGAGACCCAGTACTTC.

A single count supports this clonotype. Possible read error: a much larger clone is one base away. The CDR3 carries no conserved terminal phenylalanine or tryptophan, so it likely arises from a read error. Here the CDR3 reads CASSHRGEQYL. The CDR3 DNA sequence: TGTGCCAGCAGCCACCGAGGGGAGCAGTACCTC. The rearrangement joins TRBV3-1 to TRBJ2-7, with TRBD2 as a possible D gene (5 bases). The CDR3 totals 11 residues. Germline V gene sequence: CDR1 LGHDT, CDR2 YNNKEL (reference sequence). Trimming removed 3 bases at V and 7 bases at J, with 7 bases between.

This clonotype has ten or more counts. The V and J genes are TRBV12-3 or TRBV12-4 and TRBJ1-1, with D perhaps TRBD1 (5 bases). This CDR3 region has 15 residues. Deletions cut 1 base from V and 0 bases from J, with 9 bases between. The CDR3 is CASSLVGGLNTEAFF. The CDR3 DNA sequence: TGTGCCAGCAGTTTAGTCGGGGGACTGAACACTGAAGCTTTCTTT.

In this sample, this clonotype turned up a few times. The rearrangement uses TRBV19 and TRBJ2-7; D gene uncertain. The CDR3 extends over 16 amino acids. V dropped 3 bases and J dropped 1 base, with 16 bases sitting between them. Germline V gives CDR1 LNHDA, CDR2 SQIVND (reference sequence). This chain's CDR3 is CASSMTLWGNSYEQYF. In DNA, the CDR3 is TGTGCCAGTAGTATGACTCTTTGGGGAAATTCCTACGAGCAGTACTTC.

The chain joins TRBV7-9 to TRBJ2-7; 8 bases are a match to TRBD1. The trim removed 9 bases at V and 1 base at J, leaving 11 bases unmatched. Germline V gene data show CDR1 as SEHNR and CDR2 as FQNEAQ (reference sequence). The length of the CDR3 is 15 residues. The CDR3 region is CASDNRTGSSYEQYF. The CDR3 bases are TGTGCCAGTGATAATCGGACAGGGTCATCCTACGAGCAGTACTTC.

This clonotype showed up many times. V gene TRBV11-3 combines with J gene TRBJ2-5; 8 positions match TRBD1. This CDR3 region has 15 residues. The germline CDR1 and CDR2 sequences are SGHNT and YENEEA. The junction had 4 bases not matched to a gene; V was cut back by 1 base and J by 3 bases. Written as DNA, the CDR3 is TGTGCCAGCAGCTTAGGGCGGACAGGGAAAGAGACCCAGTACTTC. The encoded protein is CASSLGRTGKETQYF. The full variable domain, its missing parts supplied by reference TRBV11-3 and TRBJ2-5, is EAGVVQSPRYKIIEKKQPVAFWCNPISGHNTLYWYLQNLGQGPELLIRYENEEAVDDSQLPKDRFSAERLKGVDSTLKIQPAELGDSAVYLCASSLGRTGKETQYFGPGTRLLVL.

This clonotype appeared a few times. The chain employs TRBV18 and TRBJ1-2, with D possibly matching TRBD1 (5 bases). Per the germline V gene, CDR1 is KGHSH and CDR2 is LQKENI. V was shortened by 2 bases and J by 8 bases, with 12 bases between the two germline ends. CDR3 length: 13 amino acids. The CDR3 coding sequence is TGTGCCAGCTCACCATCCAGGGAGTGGGGCTACACCTTC. Protein sequence: CASSPSREWGYTF.

V and J are TRBV29-1 and TRBJ1-1, with a weak D call TRBD1 (6 bases). Trimming cost V 8 bases and J 5 bases, with 15 bases left between them. In germline, CDR1 is SQVTM, CDR2 ANQGSEA. This CDR3 comprises 12 residues. For the CDR3, the DNA is TGCAGCAGTTATGGGCAGGGGACTGAAGCTTTCTTT. It specifies CSSYGQGTEAFF.

The J gene is TRBJ2-7, the V gene TRBV2; the D gene is possibly TRBD1 (6 bases). This CDR3 is built from 15 residues. Trimming pared 8 bases from V and 1 base from J, leaving 18 bases between. The germline gives CDR1 SNHLY, CDR2 FYNNEI. For the CDR3, the DNA is TGTGCCAGCTCAGAAGACAGGATGACATCCTACGAGCAGTACTTC. Translation gives CASSEDRMTSYEQYF. Full variable domain (remainder filled in from reference TRBV2 and TRBJ2-7): EPEVTQTPSHQVTQMGQEVILRCVPISNHLYFYWYRQILGQKVEFLVSFYNNEISEKSEIFDDQFSVERPDGSNFTLKIRSTKLEDSAMYFCASSEDRMTSYEQYFGPGTRLTVT.

The J gene is TRBJ2-3, the V gene TRBV20-1; D ambiguous. The CDR3 spans 10 residues. Trimming cost V 3 bases and J 2 bases, with 0 bases left between them. CDR1 is DFQATT, CDR2 SNEGSKA, per germline (reference sequence). CDR3 DNA: TGCAGTGCTAGCACAGATACGCAGTATTTT. This gives the protein CSASTDTQYF.

The chain has TRBV29-1 and TRBJ1-2; 8 bases are a match to TRBD1. There are 11 residues in the CDR3. Germline V gene lookup returns CDR1 SQVTM and CDR2 ANQGSEA. Germline trimming cut 8 bases from V and 4 bases from J; bases unmatched to any gene: 3. The CDR3 protein is CSCGQGYGYTF. The CDR3 DNA sequence: TGCAGCTGCGGACAGGGCTATGGCTACACCTTC.

The V and J genes are TRBV6-1 and TRBJ1-1; maybe TRBD1 (6 bases). The V and J ends lost 6 bases and 7 bases respectively, with 15 bases between them. CDR1 is MNHNS and CDR2 is SASEGT in the germline V gene. The CDR3 runs 13 residues. CDR3 sequence (DNA): TGTGCCAGCAGAACTCAGGGGCGGAATGAAGCTTTCTTT. Encoded protein: CASRTQGRNEAFF.

The table lists this clonotype with a few counts. The junction differs from germline at one of its ends, possibly a read error. The chain carries TRBV2 and TRBJ2-7, with D possibly being TRBD1 (6 bases). The CDR3 consists of 14 residues. Germline V gene lookup returns CDR1 SNHLY and CDR2 FYNNEI. CDR3 sequence: CASSGGQGAYGQYF. The CDR3 nucleotides are TGTGCCAGCAGTGGGGGGCAGGGAGCCTACGGGCAGTACTTC.

This clonotype was found many times. CDR3 in DNA: TGTGCCAGCTCCCGGGACAAGGATTCACCCCTCCACTTT. It encodes CASSRDKDSPLHF. The chain combines TRBV6-6 with TRBJ1-6, with D possibly matching TRBD1 (6 bases). This CDR3 contains 13 residues. V lost 8 bases and J 8 bases, leaving 13 bases between the germline ends. Per the germline V gene, CDR1 is MNHNY and CDR2 is SVGAGI (reference sequence).

This clonotype was recorded many times. The chain employs TRBV2 and TRBJ1-1; perhaps TRBD1 as D (5 bases). The CDR3 has 13 residues. From germline, CDR1 is SNHLY and CDR2 FYNNEI. Trimming shortened V by 4 bases and J by 4 bases, and 10 bases separated the two germline ends. The CDR3, as DNA: TGTGCCAGCAGTGTCCCCGGGGGCACTGAAGCTTTCTTT. Protein product: CASSVPGGTEAFF.

This clonotype was seen repeatedly, ten times or more. This chain links TRBV19 with TRBJ2-7; 7 bases map to TRBD2. CDR3 length: 15 residues. The V segment lost 3 bases and the J segment 0 bases; nucleotides outside the gene matches: 5. Germline V gene data show CDR1 as LNHDA and CDR2 as SQIVND (reference sequence). The CDR3 nucleotides are TGTGCCAGTAGTATGCGGGGGTCGAGCTCCTACGAGCAGTACTTC. This sequence encodes CASSMRGSSSYEQYF.

This clonotype was counted only a few times. The J gene is TRBJ1-6, the V gene TRBV6-1, with D maybe TRBD1 (5 bases). V was pared by 10 bases and J by 4 bases, with 20 bases between. The CDR3 runs to 16 residues. The V gene's germline CDR1 is MNHNS and CDR2 SASEGT. The CDR3 sequence: CATLGGVFRYNSPLHF. CDR3 coding DNA: TGTGCCACCTTGGGAGGGGTCTTCCGATATAATTCACCCCTCCACTTT.

This clonotype was counted a few times. This sequence joins TRBV9 and TRBJ2-4; 7 bases map to TRBD1. This CDR3 comprises 15 residues. In germline, CDR1 is SGDLS, CDR2 YYNGEE. The V and J ends lost 0 bases and 8 bases, in that order; junction bases with no gene match: 8. CDR3 residues: CASSVGDRDVDIQYF. As DNA, the CDR3 is TGTGCCAGCAGCGTAGGGGACAGAGATGTTGACATTCAGTACTTC.

Points on this clonotype: At one end the junction does not follow the germline gene, possibly because of a read error. CDR3 DNA sequence: TGCGCCAGCAGCCAAGGGCAGGGTCCCATCTACGGGCAGTACTTC. Protein: CASSQGQGPIYGQYF. The rearrangement uses TRBV7-9 and TRBJ2-7; tentative D call: TRBD1 (5 bases). Germline V lookup: CDR1 SEHNR, CDR2 FQNEAQ (reference sequence). This CDR3 spans 15 amino acids.

The table lists this clonotype with a few counts. The J gene is TRBJ1-3, the V gene TRBV6-1; D not certain. Germline V gene sequence: CDR1 MNHNS, CDR2 SASEGT. Trimming left V 6 bases short and J 0 bases short, with 12 bases between. CDR3 length: 15 amino acids. CDR3 sequence: CASRTAGYSGNTIYF. CDR3 bases: TGTGCCAGCAGGACCGCGGGGTACTCTGGAAACACCATATATTTT.

Worth noting for this clonotype: A read error may produce the germline difference seen at one junction end. This chain joins TRBV10-2 and TRBJ2-6; 9 positions match TRBD2. Germline V gene lookup returns CDR1 WSHSY and CDR2 SAAADI. The CDR3 consists of 18 residues. CDR3: CAGSLSGGFGGGANVLTF. Here the CDR3 DNA reads TGCGCCGGCAGCCTTAGCGGGGGATTCGGAGGAGGGGCCAACGTCCTGACTTTC.

The chain recombines TRBV15 with TRBJ2-1, with D unclear. The CDR3 spans 13 residues. Germline CDR1 reads LNHNV; CDR2 reads YYDKDF (reference sequence). Between the trimmed V and J ends, which lost 2 bases and 6 bases, there was a span of 8 bases. CDR3 sequence (DNA): TGTGCCACCAGCAGACCCCTCGGCAATGAGCAGTTCTTC. It encodes CATSRPLGNEQFF.

This clonotype was seen a few times. The rearrangement links TRBV6-5 to TRBJ2-7; D remains ambiguous. The CDR3 runs to 15 residues. The V gene lost 3 bases and the J gene lost 0 bases, with 12 bases spanning the gap. Germline V gene data show CDR1 as MNHEY and CDR2 as SVGAGI. In DNA, the CDR3 is TGTGCCAGCAGTTATAGCCCGGAGCCCTCCTACGAGCAGTACTTC. Translating it yields CASSYSPEPSYEQYF.

Regarding this clonotype: This CDR3 fails to terminate in the conserved phenylalanine or tryptophan, so it likely reflects a read error. The chain joins TRBV14 to TRBJ1-6, with 9 bases lining up with TRBD1. This CDR3 has 16 amino acids. The germline CDR1 and CDR2 sequences are SGHDN and FVKESK. V lost 3 bases and J lost 2; bases outside the gene matches: 2. CDR3 sequence reads: CASSHRTGAYNSPLHL. The CDR3 DNA reads TGTGCCAGCAGCCACCGGACAGGGGCCTATAATTCACCCCTCCACCTT.

This clonotype was recorded at least ten times. The chain recombines TRBV6-6 with TRBJ2-7; D uncertain. CDR1 is MNHNY, CDR2 SVGAGI, per germline (reference sequence). V was trimmed by 5 bases and J by 3 bases, leaving 11 bases between them. CDR3 length: 13 residues. The CDR3, as DNA: TGTGCCAGCAGTGAAAGAAGACTCTACGAGCAGTACTTC. Amino acids: CASSERRLYEQYF.

This clonotype has only a few counts. The J gene is TRBJ1-5, the V gene TRBV19, with D uncertain. Germline-derived CDR1 and CDR2 are LNHDA and SQIVND (reference sequence). This CDR3 region has 16 residues. Trimming removed 1 base at V and 6 bases at J, with 16 bases between. CDR3: CASSIGQTLVVQPQHF. The CDR3 DNA follows: TGTGCCAGTAGTATAGGGCAGACCCTTGTTGTTCAGCCCCAGCATTTT.

This clonotype was picked up many times. The V call is TRBV7-9, the J call TRBJ2-7, with TRBD2 identical over 8 bases. The germline V gene encodes CDR1 SEHNR and CDR2 FQNEAQ (reference sequence). J gave up 3 bases and V 5 bases, and 3 bases lay outside the gene matches. The CDR3 covers 13 residues. The CDR3 nucleotides are TGTGCCAGCAGCCTAAGCGGGAGCTACGAGCAGTACTTC. This gives the protein CASSLSGSYEQYF. The whole variable domain, remainder taken from reference TRBV7-9 and TRBJ2-7, is DTGVSQNPRHKITKRGQNVTFRCDPISEHNRLYWYRQTLGQGPEFLTYFQNEAQLEKSRLLSDRFSAERPKGSFSTLEIQRTEQGDSAMYLCASSLSGSYEQYFGPGTRLTVT.